Sequencing of this T cell receptor beta chain was carried out in a study of cytomegalovirus exposure and HLA in healthy donors. Study outcomes and limitations: HLA alleles were associated with 15,000 to 20,000 TCR beta sequences in a later analysis at 0.05 false discovery rate. Productive status was seen about 90% or about 30% of the time for most TCR beta V segments in an earlier analysis. The study found most TCR sequences rare, yet found some public TCRs in many donors. A later analysis showed HLA-associated TCR beta chains outstripping equally common others in clonal expansion.

This clone was counted between two and nine times. The antigen is undetermined. Both 60 Vbeta primers and 13 Jbeta primers went into the PCR. Profiled with immunoSEQ multiplex PCR; TCRdb holds only in-frame clones, not every one. The sample has more than 95,000 clones, around 72% seen once. This CDR3 has 14 amino acids. Germline CDR1 and CDR2: LNHDA and SQIVND (reference sequence). Deletions cut 4 bases from V and 2 bases from J, with 9 bases between. The chain uses TRBV19 and TRBJ1-5; no reliable D call. The receptor was derived from a woman in her forties or fifties in good health and CMV-seropositive. Sequenced sample: PBMCs. The CDR3 is CASSRRNGNQPQHF. The CDR3 DNA reads TGTGCCAGTAGTAGGCGGAATGGCAATCAGCCCCAGCATTTT.